This section outlines one TCR beta chain sequence together with its context. Antigen: not known. The germline CDR1 and CDR2 sequences are SGHNT and YYREEE (reference sequence). The CDR3 totals 14 residues. Trimming at V came to 10 bases and at J to 0 bases, leaving 6 bases not matched to a gene. The PCR employed 60 Vbeta primers together with 13 Jbeta primers. TCRdb's table, derived via immunoSEQ multiplex PCR, lists solely in-frame clones and lacks some. Of around 110,000 clones in the sample, around 75% are singletons; the top ten hold about 0.92%. This entry comes from a study of cytomegalovirus exposure and HLA in healthy donors. Study outcomes and limitations: High sensitivity and specificity were reportedly achieved when the classifier diagnosed cytomegalovirus status. With later analysis, a missense DCLRE1C variant became linked to TCR beta V- and J-gene trimming. The availability of immune exposure information extended only to CMV serostatus. Later analysis reportedly placed an Asian-associated ancestry cluster below the roughly 700-donor mean in N-insertions.

V usage is TRBV5-4 and J usage is TRBJ1-3; 8 nucleotides agree with TRBD1. This clonotype was obtained from a woman aged 30 to 39 in good health and CMV-seronegative. The sequencing sample was made of PBMCs. In DNA form, the CDR3 reads TGTGCCGGACAGGACAGGGACTCTGGAAACACCATATATTTT. Translated: CAGQDRDSGNTIYF.